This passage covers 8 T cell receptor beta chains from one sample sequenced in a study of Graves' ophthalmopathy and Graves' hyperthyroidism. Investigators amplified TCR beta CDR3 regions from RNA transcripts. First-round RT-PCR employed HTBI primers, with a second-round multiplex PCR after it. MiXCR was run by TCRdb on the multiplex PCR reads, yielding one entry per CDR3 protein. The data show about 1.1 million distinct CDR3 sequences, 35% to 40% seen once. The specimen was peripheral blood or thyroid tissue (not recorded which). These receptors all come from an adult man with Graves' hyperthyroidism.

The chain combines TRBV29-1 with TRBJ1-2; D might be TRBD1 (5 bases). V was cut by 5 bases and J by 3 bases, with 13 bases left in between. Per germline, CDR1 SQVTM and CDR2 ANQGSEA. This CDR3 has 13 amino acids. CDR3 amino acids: CSVLRVWDYGYTF. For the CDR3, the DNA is TGCAGCGTTCTCAGGGTTTGGGACTATGGCTACACCTTC.

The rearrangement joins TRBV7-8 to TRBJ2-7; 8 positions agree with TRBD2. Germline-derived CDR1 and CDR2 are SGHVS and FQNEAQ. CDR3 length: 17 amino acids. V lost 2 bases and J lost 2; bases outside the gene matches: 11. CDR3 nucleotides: TGTGCCAGCAGCTTACGGGTCGGGGGGGGCCTCACCTACGAGCAGTACTTC. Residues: CASSLRVGGGLTYEQYF. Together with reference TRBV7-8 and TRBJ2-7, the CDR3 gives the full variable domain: GAGVSQSPRYKVAKRGQDVALRCDPISGHVSLFWYQQALGQGPEFLTYFQNEAQLDKSGLPSDRFFAERPEGSVSTLKIQRTQQEDSAVYLCASSLRVGGGLTYEQYFGPGTRLTVT.

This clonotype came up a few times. The CDR3 bases are TGTGCCAGCAGTTATTCGAGTGAAGCTTTCTTT. This codes for CASSYSSEAFF. The chain has TRBV6-6 and TRBJ1-1, with D unresolved. Trimming pared 3 bases from V and 7 bases from J, leaving 6 bases between. Germline CDR1 and CDR2: MNHNY and SVGAGI (reference sequence). This CDR3 has 11 residues.

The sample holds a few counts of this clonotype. The CDR3: CASSQLRSGGPSSGNTIYF. The CDR3 DNA follows: TGTGCCAGCAGCCAACTAAGATCAGGGGGACCAAGCTCTGGAAACACCATATATTTT. V is TRBV7-9 and J is TRBJ1-3; TRBD1 matches at 7 bases. The germline CDR1 and CDR2 sequences are SEHNR and FQNEAQ (reference sequence). V gave up 5 bases and J gave up 0 bases; unmatched junction bases: 16. The CDR3 has 19 amino acids.

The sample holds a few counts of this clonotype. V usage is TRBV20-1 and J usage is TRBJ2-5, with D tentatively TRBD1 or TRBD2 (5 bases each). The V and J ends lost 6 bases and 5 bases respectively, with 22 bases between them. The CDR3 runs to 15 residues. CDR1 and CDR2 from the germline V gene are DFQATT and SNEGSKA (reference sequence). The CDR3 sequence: CSADLPQGRRETQYF. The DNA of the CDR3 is TGCAGTGCCGACCTCCCCCAGGGAAGGAGGGAGACCCAGTACTTC.

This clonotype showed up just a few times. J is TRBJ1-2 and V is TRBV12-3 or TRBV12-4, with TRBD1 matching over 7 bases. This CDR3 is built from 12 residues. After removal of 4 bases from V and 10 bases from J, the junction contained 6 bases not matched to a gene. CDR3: CASSYTGDFYTF. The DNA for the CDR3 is TGTGCCAGCAGTTACACAGGGGATTTCTACACCTTC.

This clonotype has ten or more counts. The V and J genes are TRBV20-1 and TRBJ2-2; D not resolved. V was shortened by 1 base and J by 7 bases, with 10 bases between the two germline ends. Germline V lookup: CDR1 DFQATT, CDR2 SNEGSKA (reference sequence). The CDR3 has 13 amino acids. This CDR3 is CSARASVGGELFF. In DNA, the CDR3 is TGCAGTGCTAGAGCTAGTGTGGGCGGGGAGCTGTTTTTT.

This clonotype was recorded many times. The CDR3 protein is CASSYGGLYGYTF. The DNA for the CDR3 is TGTGCCAGCAGTTACGGTGGCCTTTATGGCTACACCTTC. The chain recombines TRBV12-3 or TRBV12-4 with TRBJ1-2; D is undetermined. V dropped 4 bases and J dropped 5 bases, with 11 bases sitting between them. The CDR3 is made up of 13 amino acids.